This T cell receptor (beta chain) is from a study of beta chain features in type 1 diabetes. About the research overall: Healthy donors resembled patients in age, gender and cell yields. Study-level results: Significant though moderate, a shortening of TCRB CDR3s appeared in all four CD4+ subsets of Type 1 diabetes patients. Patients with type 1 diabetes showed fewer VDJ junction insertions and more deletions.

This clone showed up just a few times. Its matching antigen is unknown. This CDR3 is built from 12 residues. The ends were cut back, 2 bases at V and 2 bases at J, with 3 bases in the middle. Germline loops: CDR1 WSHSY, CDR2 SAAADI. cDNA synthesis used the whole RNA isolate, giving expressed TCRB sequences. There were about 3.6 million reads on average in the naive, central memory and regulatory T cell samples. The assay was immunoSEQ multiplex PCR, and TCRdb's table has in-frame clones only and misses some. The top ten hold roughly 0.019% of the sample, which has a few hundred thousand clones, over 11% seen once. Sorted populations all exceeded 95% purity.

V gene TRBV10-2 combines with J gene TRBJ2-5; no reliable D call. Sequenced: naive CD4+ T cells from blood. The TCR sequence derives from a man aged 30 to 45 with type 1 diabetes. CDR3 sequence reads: CASSEQQETQYF. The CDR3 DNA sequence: TGCGCCAGCAGTGAGCAGCAAGAGACCCAGTACTTC.